One TCR beta chain is described in this entry. Its antigen is unknown. There are 16 residues in the CDR3. In germline, CDR1 is LNHNV, CDR2 YYDKDF (reference sequence). V gave up 5 bases and J gave up 4 bases; unmatched junction bases: 12. This specimen comes from a study of T cell responses to AZD1222 COVID-19 vaccine. Findings of the study overall: AZD1222 recipients seropositive at baseline numbered only five or six. Most donors were white British and more were female, and clonal diversity was possibly underestimated.

Using immunoSEQ multiplex PCR, the repertoire was profiled, and TCRdb retains in-frame clones only, with some absent. The sample consists of roughly 150,000 clones, approximately 94% of them appearing once. The origin of this receptor is an adult who received the AZD1222 COVID-19 vaccine. This chain links TRBV15 with TRBJ1-2; 8 nucleotides align to TRBD1. The material sequenced was peripheral blood, taken 28 days after the second AZD1222 dose. CDR3 sequence reads: CATSLRPGTGTYGYTF. The CDR3 DNA follows: TGTGCCACCAGCCTTCGTCCCGGGACAGGTACCTATGGCTACACCTTC.